This TCR beta chain was captured in a study of shared T cell receptors in the human thymus. TCRdb keeps only in-frame clones here, not all; method: immunoSEQ multiplex PCR. This repertoire shows hundreds of thousands of clones, approximately 90% found once; its top ten account for 0.01%. Germline CDR1 and CDR2: LGHNA and YSLEER. With 4 bases clipped from V and 8 bases from J, the junction kept 7 bases outside the gene matches. The CDR3 sequence is 15 residues long. These same records also appear under a second study, on human thymus T cells. According to that study: Donors consisted of healthy Finnish infants (having corrective surgery for congenital heart defects). From resections taken during corrective heart surgery, the thymus tissue was obtained. Thymic and blood repertoires seemed to favor certain V and J genes. Related research found strongly overlapping thymic repertoires in unrelated individuals.

The TCR comes from a boy less than two years old with a congenital heart defect. The rearrangement links TRBV4-3 to TRBJ2-1; 11 bases agree with TRBD2. The sequencing sample was made of thymocytes. CDR3: CASSPRLAGCYEQFF. For the CDR3, the DNA is TGCGCCAGCAGCCCCCGACTAGCGGGATGTTATGAGCAGTTCTTC.